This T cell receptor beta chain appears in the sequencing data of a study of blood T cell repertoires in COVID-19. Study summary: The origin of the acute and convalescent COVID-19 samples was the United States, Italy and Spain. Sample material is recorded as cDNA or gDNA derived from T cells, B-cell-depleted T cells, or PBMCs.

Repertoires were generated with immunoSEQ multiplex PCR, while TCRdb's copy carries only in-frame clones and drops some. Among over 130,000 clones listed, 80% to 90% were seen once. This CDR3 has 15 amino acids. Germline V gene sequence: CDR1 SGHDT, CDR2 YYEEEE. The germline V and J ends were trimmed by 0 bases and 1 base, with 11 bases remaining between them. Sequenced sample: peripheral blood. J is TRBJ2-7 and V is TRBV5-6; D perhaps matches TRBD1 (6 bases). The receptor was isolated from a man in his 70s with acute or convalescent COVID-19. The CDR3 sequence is CASSLGAGVSYEQYF. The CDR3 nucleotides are TGTGCCAGCAGCTTGGGGGCAGGGGTATCCTACGAGCAGTACTTC.